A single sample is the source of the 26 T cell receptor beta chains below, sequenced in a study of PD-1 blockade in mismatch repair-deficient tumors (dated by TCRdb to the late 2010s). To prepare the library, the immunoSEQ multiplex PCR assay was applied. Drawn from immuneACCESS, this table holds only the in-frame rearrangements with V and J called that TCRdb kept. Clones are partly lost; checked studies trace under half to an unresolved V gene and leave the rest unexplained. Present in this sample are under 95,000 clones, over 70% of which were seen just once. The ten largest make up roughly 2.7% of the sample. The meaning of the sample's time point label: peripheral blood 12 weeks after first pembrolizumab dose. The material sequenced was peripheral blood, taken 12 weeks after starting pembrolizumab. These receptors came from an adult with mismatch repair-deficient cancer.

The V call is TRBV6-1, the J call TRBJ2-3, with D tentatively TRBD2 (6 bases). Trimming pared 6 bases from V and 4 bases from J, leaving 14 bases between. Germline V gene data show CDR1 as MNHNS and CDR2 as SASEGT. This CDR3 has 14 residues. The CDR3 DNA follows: TGTGCCAGCAGCAACCGGAGGGCCGCAGATACGCAGTATTTT. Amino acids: CASSNRRAADTQYF.

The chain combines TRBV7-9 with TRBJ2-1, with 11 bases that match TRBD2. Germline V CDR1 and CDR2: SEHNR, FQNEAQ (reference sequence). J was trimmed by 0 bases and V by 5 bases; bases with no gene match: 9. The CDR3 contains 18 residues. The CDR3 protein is CASSHRTSGPSSYNEQFF. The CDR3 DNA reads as TGTGCCAGCAGCCATCGGACTAGCGGGCCCAGCTCCTACAATGAGCAGTTCTTC.

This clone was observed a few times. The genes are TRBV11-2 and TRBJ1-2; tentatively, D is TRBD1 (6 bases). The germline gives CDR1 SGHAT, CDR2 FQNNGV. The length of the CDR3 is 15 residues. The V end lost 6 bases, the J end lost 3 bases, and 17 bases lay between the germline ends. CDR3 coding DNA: TGTGCCAGCAGTTTCGGAGGGGGGAGCCACTATGGCTACACCTTC. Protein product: CASSFGGGSHYGYTF.

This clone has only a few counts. For the CDR3, the DNA is TGTGCCAGCAGTGAATATCGGACAGGGAATGAAAAACTGTTTTTT. It codes for CASSEYRTGNEKLFF. The genes are TRBV6-1 and TRBJ1-4; 8 nucleotides line up with TRBD1. J lost 5 bases, V lost 2 bases, and 4 bases had no gene match. CDR3 length: 15 residues. The germline CDR1 and CDR2 sequences are MNHNS and SASEGT.

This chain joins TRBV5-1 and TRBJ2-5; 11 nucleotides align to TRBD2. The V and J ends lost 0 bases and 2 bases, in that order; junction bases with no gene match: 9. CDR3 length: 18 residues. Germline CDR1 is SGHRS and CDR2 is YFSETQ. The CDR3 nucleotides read TGCGCCAGCAGCTTGGGCTGGACTAGCGGGTGGGCTCAAGAGACCCAGTACTTC. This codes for CASSLGWTSGWAQETQYF.

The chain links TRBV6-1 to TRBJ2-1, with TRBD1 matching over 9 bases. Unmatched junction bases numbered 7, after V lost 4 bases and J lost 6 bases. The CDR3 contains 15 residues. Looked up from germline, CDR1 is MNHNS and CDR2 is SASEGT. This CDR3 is CASSVTGGFSNEQFF. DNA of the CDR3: TGTGCCAGCAGTGTCACAGGGGGCTTCTCCAATGAGCAGTTCTTC.

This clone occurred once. The CDR3: CASSARGLAGYEQFF. CDR3 bases: TGTGCCAGCAGCGCTCGGGGACTAGCGGGATATGAGCAGTTCTTC. This chain connects TRBV6-5 to TRBJ2-1; 13 bases align to TRBD2. J gave up 8 bases and V 6 bases, and 7 bases lay outside the gene matches. The CDR3 length is 15 residues. Per the germline V gene, CDR1 is MNHEY and CDR2 is SVGAGI.

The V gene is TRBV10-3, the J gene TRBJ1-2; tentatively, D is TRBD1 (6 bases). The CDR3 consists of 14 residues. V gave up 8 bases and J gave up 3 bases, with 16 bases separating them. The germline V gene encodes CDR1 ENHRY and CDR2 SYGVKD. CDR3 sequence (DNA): TGTGCCATCTTCAGGCAGGGGCCCTACTATGGCTACACCTTC. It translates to CAIFRQGPYYGYTF.

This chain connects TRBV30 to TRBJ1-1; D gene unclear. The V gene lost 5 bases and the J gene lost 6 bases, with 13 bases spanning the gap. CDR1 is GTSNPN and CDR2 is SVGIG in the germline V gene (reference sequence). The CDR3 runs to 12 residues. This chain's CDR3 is CAWGDGSAEAFF. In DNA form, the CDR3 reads TGTGCCTGGGGCGACGGGAGCGCTGAAGCTTTCTTT.

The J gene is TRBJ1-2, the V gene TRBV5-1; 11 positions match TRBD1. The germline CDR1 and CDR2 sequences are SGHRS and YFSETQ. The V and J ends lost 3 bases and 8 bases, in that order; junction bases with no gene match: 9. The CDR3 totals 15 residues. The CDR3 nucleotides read TGCGCCAGCAGCTCCCTGGGGACAGGGGGTTCGGGCTACACCTTC. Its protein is CASSSLGTGGSGYTF.

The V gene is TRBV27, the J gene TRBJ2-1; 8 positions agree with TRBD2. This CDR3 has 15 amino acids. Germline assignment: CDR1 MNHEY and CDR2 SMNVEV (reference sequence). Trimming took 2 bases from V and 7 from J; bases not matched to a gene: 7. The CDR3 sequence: CASSLEAGGINEQFF. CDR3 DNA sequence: TGTGCCAGCAGTTTAGAGGCGGGAGGAATAAATGAGCAGTTCTTC.

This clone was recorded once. CDR3 in amino acids: CASSLKDTQYF. The CDR3 DNA reads as TGCGCCAGCAGCCTGAAGGATACGCAGTATTTT. This sequence joins TRBV5-1 and TRBJ2-3; D is ambiguous. Germline assignment: CDR1 SGHRS and CDR2 YFSETQ. Between the trimmed V and J ends, which lost 4 bases and 6 bases, there was a span of 6 bases. The CDR3 sequence is 11 residues long.

CDR3 nucleotide sequence: TGTGCCAGTAGTGAGCAGGTAGCCGGGGAGCTGTTTTTT. As protein: CASSEQVAGELFF. V and J are TRBV19 and TRBJ2-2; D ambiguous. Germline V lookup: CDR1 LNHDA, CDR2 SQIVND (reference sequence). With 5 bases removed from V and 6 bases from J, the gap between germline ends came to 10 bases. The CDR3 is 13 amino acids.

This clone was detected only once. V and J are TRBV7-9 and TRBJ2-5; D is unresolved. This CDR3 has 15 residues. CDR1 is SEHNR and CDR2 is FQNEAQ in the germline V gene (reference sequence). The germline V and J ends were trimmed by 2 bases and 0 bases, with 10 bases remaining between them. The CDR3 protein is CASSLWTAYQETQYF. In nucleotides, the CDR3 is TGTGCCAGCAGCTTATGGACGGCGTACCAAGAGACCCAGTACTTC. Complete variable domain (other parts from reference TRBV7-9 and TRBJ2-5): DTGVSQNPRHKITKRGQNVTFRCDPISEHNRLYWYRQTLGQGPEFLTYFQNEAQLEKSRLLSDRFSAERPKGSFSTLEIQRTEQGDSAMYLCASSLWTAYQETQYFGPGTRLLVL.

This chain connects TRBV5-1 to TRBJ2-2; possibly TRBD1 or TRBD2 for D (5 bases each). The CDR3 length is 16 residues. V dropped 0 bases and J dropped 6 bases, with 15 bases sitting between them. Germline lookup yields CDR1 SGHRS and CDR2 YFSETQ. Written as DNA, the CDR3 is TGCGCCAGCAGCTTGGCCTGGCAGTTGGGGGCCGGGGAGCTGTTTTTT. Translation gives CASSLAWQLGAGELFF.

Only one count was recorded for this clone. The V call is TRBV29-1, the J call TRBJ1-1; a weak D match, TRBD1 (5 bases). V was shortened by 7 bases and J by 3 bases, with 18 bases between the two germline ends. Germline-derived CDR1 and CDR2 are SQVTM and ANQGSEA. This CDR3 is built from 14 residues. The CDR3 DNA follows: TGCAGCGCTCTCCCCCGGGGGGGTGACACTGAAGCTTTCTTT. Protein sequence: CSALPRGGDTEAFF.

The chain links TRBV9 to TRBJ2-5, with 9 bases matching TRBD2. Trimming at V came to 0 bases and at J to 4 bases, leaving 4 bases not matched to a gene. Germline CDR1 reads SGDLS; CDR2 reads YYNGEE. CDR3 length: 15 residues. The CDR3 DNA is TGTGCCAGCAGCGTAGAGGCTAGCGGGGCAGAGACCCAGTACTTC. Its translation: CASSVEASGAETQYF.

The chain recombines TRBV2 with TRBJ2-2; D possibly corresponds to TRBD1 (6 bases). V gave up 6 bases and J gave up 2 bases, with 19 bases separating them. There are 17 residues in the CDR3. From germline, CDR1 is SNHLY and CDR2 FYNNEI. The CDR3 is CASSVDRKGENTGELFF. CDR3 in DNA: TGTGCCAGCAGCGTAGATCGGAAGGGGGAAAACACCGGGGAGCTGTTTTTT.

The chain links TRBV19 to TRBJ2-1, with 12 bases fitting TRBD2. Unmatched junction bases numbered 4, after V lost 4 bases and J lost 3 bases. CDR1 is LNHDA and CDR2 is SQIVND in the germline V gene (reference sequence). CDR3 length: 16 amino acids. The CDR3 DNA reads TGTGCCAGTAGTAGCGGACTAGCGGGAAACTACAATGAGCAGTTCTTC. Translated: CASSSGLAGNYNEQFF.

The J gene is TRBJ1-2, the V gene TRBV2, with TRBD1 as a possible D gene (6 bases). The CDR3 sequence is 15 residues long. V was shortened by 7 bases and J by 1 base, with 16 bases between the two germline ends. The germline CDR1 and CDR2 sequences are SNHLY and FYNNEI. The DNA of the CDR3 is TGTGCCAGCACCGACTTGGGGGCGTATAACTATGGCTACACCTTC. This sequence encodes CASTDLGAYNYGYTF.

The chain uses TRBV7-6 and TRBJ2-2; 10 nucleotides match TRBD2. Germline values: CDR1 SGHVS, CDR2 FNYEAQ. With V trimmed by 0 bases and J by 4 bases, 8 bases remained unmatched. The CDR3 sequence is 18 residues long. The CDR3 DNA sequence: TGTGCCAGCAGCTTAGCTTCTAGCGGGAGAGGCCCCACCGGGGAGCTGTTTTTT. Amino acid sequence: CASSLASSGRGPTGELFF.

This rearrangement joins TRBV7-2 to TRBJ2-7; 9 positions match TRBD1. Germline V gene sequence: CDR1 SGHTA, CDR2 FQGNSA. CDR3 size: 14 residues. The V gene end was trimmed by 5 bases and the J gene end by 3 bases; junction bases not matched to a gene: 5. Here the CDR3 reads CASSVTGGGYEQYF. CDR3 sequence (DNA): TGTGCCAGCAGCGTGACAGGGGGGGGCTACGAGCAGTACTTC.

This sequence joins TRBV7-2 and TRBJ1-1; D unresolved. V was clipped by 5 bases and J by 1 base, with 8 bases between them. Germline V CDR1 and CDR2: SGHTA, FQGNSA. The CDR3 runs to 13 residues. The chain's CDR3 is CASSPRPNTEAFF. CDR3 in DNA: TGTGCCAGCAGCCCGCGACCGAACACTGAAGCTTTCTTT.

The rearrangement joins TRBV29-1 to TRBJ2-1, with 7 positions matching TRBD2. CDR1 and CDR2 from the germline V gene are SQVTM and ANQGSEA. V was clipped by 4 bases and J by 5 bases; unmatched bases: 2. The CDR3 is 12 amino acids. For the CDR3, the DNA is TGCAGCGTTGGACTAGCCCACAATGAGCAGTTCTTC. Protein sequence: CSVGLAHNEQFF.

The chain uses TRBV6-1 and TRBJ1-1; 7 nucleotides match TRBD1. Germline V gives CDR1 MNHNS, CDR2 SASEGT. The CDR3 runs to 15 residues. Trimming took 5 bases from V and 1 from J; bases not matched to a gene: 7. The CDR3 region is CASSIGGGSNTEAFF. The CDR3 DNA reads TGTGCCAGCAGTATCGGAGGGGGCTCGAACACTGAAGCTTTCTTT.

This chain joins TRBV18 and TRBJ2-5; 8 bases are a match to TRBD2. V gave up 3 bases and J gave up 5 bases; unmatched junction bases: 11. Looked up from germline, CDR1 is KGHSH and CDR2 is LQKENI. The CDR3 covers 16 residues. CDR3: CASSPSQSGSRETQYF. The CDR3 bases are TGTGCCAGCTCACCGTCTCAAAGCGGGAGCAGGGAGACCCAGTACTTC.